Listed below are T cell receptor beta chains from one sample, sequenced in a study of cytomegalovirus exposure and HLA in healthy donors. Generated by immunoSEQ multiplex PCR, the TCRdb table keeps only in-frame clones and is missing some. The sample carries 110,000 to 150,000 clones, 70% to 75% recorded once. The sample was PBMCs. The origin of the receptors is a young woman in good health and CMV-seronegative. Both conserved end residues are part of each CDR3. A D gene is named only where the DNA matches it firmly. Clone size is given for some rows only: seen once, a few or many times, or a class if the clone is expanded.

16 TRBD1 TRBJ2-5 NA TRBV5-1 TGCGCCAGCAGCTTGGCCCCGGGACAGTACCAAGAGACCCAGTACTTC CASSLAPGQYQETQYF
20 TRBD2 TRBJ2-4 once TRBV27 TGTGCCAGCAGTACGCTAGCGGGAGGGTTTAGATCGGGGGCCAAAAACATTCAGTACTTC CASSTLAGGFRSGAKNIQYF
11 NA TRBJ2-3 NA TRBV5-4 TGTGCCAGCAGCCTCACAGATACGCAGTATTTT CASSLTDTQYF
17 NA TRBJ1-1 NA TRBV5-1 TGCGCCAGCCTAACAACGACAGAACATACCGGAGACACTGAAGCTTTCTTT CASLTTTEHTGDTEAFF
17 NA TRBJ1-2 NA TRBV5-6 TGTGCCAGCAGCTCGTCCCGTGGGGCTTCACGCCACTATGGCTACACCTTC CASSSSRGASRHYGYTF
16 NA TRBJ1-3 NA TRBV2 TGTGCCAGCAGTGCAGCGGGGAGAGGTTTCGGAAACACCATATATTTT CASSAAGRGFGNTIYF
18 TRBD1 TRBJ1-2 NA TRBV4-2 TGTGCCAGCAGCCAGGGAGGACAGGGGGCGCTTCTCCTCTATGGCTACACCTTC CASSQGGQGALLLYGYTF
14 TRBD1 TRBJ1-2 NA TRBV6-6 TGTGCCAGCACCACGACAGGGATCGACTATGGCTACACCTTC CASTTTGIDYGYTF
17 TRBD2 TRBJ2-3 few TRBV5-4 TGTGCCAGCAGCTTGGTCCTAGCGGGGGACGTCACAGATACGCAGTATTTT CASSLVLAGDVTDTQYF
12 NA TRBJ1-2 NA TRBV2 TGTGCCAGCAGCCGGTTGGGCAATGGCTACACCTTC CASSRLGNGYTF
15 NA TRBJ2-3 NA TRBV5-6 TGTGCCAGCAGCCTGCTGGCGGGGGCGGTAGATACGCAGTATTTT CASSLLAGAVDTQYF
16 NA TRBJ1-3 once TRBV18 TGTGCCAGCTCACCCGAATCCCGGAGCTCTGGAAACACCATATATTTT CASSPESRSSGNTIYF
11 NA TRBJ1-1 NA TRBV28 TGTGCCAGCAGTTTTAGTACTGAAGCTTTCTTT CASSFSTEAFF
15 TRBD1 TRBJ2-5 NA TRBV4-1 TGCGCCAGCAGCCGTGGACAGGGGGTGGGGGAGACCCAGTACTTC CASSRGQGVGETQYF
13 TRBD1 TRBJ1-1 NA TRBV28 TGTGCCAGCAGTTCGGGACAGGGAAAGGATGCTTTCTTT CASSSGQGKDAFF
18 NA TRBJ1-4 NA TRBV2 TGTGCCAGCAGTGTTGTGCAGGGCCAACTCCCCGGTAATGAAAAACTGTTTTTT CASSVVQGQLPGNEKLFF
14 NA TRBJ2-3 NA TRBV19 TGTGCCAGTAGTATAACGGGAGACACAGATACGCAGTATTTT CASSITGDTDTQYF
13 NA TRBJ2-7 NA TRBV7-6 TGTGCCAGCAGGGCAGGGTCATTCGACGAGCAGTACTTC CASRAGSFDEQYF
15 NA TRBJ1-2 NA TRBV18 TGTGCCAGCTCACCACTTCCGGGACGGGACAATGGCTACACCTTC CASSPLPGRDNGYTF
14 TRBD2 TRBJ2-1 NA TRBV13 TGTGCCAGCAGCCTCGCGGGGGTCAACAATGAGCAGTTCTTC CASSLAGVNNEQFF
16 TRBD2 TRBJ2-2 NA TRBV19 TGTGCCAGTAGTAAGACTAGCGGGGGAAAGGGCGGGGAGCTGTTTTTT CASSKTSGGKGGELFF
14 TRBD1 TRBJ1-1 NA TRBV29-1 TGCAGCGTTGAAGACCGGTCAGGGGGCCGTCAAGCTTTCTTT CSVEDRSGGRQAFF
13 NA TRBJ1-1 NA TRBV6-5 TGTGCCAGCAGGCGAGATTTGAACACTGAAGCTTTCTTT CASRRDLNTEAFF
14 NA TRBJ2-4 NA TRBV2 TGTGCCAGCAGTGACAGGGTCGGGAAAAACATTCAGTACTTC CASSDRVGKNIQYF
14 TRBD1 TRBJ2-7 NA TRBV7-8 TGTGCCAGCAGTGGTGACAGGGTGCGCCACGAGCAGTACTTC CASSGDRVRHEQYF
11 NA TRBJ2-1 NA TRBV5-1 TGCGCCAGCAGCTTGCTGAATGAGCAGTTCTTC CASSLLNEQFF
16 TRBD2 TRBJ2-5 once TRBV4-1 TGCGCCAGCAGCCAGGTGGGACTAGCGGGATTGGAGACCCAGTACTTC CASSQVGLAGLETQYF
15 TRBD2 TRBJ2-1 NA TRBV7-3 TGTGCCAGCAGCTTAACTAGCGGGGCCTACAATGAGCAGTTCTTC CASSLTSGAYNEQFF
15 NA TRBJ1-5 NA TRBV6-1 TGTGCCAGCAGTGATCAAAGGGGGAGCAATCAGCCCCAGCATTTT CASSDQRGSNQPQHF
13 NA TRBJ1-2 NA TRBV6-1 TGTGCCAGCAGGGACGGGGGGGGAAGTGGCTACACCTTC CASRDGGGSGYTF
15 NA TRBJ2-3 NA TRBV6-5 TGTGCCAGCAGTTACCAAGGGGGAATGGCAGATACGCAGTATTTT CASSYQGGMADTQYF
13 TRBD1 TRBJ1-1 NA TRBV29-1 TGCAGCGTTGGCGGGACAGGGGACACTGAAGCTTTCTTT CSVGGTGDTEAFF
15 NA TRBJ1-3 few TRBV5-1 TGCGCCAGCAGCTTGGAGATGGCCTCTGGAAACACCATATATTTT CASSLEMASGNTIYF
16 TRBD1 TRBJ2-4 NA TRBV2 TGTGCCAGCACCACACAGGGGTTGGACGCCAAAAACATTCAGTACTTC CASTTQGLDAKNIQYF
14 NA TRBJ2-5 NA TRBV5-1 TGCGCCAGCAGCCGCCAGGGAATGGGCGAGACCCAGTACTTC CASSRQGMGETQYF
17 TRBD1 TRBJ1-2 NA TRBV28 TGTGCCAGCAGTTCCCCTAATGCCCGGACAGGAGGCTATGGCTACACCTTC CASSSPNARTGGYGYTF
12 NA TRBJ2-1 NA TRBV5-6 TGTGCCAGCAGCTCCCTACCCAATGAGCAGTTCTTC CASSSLPNEQFF
14 NA TRBJ1-1 few TRBV7-9 TGTGCCAGCAGGACTCAGGGCCGGAACACTGAAGCTTTCTTT CASRTQGRNTEAFF
13 NA TRBJ1-1 NA TRBV2 TGTGCCAGCACCCGCACAGAGAACACTGAAGCTTTCTTT CASTRTENTEAFF
16 NA TRBJ2-2 NA TRBV25-1 TGTGCCAGCAGTGAAGTAGAGTATTCGAACACCGGGGAGCTGTTTTTT CASSEVEYSNTGELFF
14 TRBD1 TRBJ1-1 NA TRBV28 TGTGCCAGCAGTCCCGGACAGGGGGGGACTGAAGCTTTCTTT CASSPGQGGTEAFF
12 NA TRBJ1-2 few TRBV11-2 TGTGCCAGCAGCTTCACAGGGCTCGGCTACACCTTC CASSFTGLGYTF
16 TRBD2 TRBJ2-3 NA TRBV19 TGTGCCAGTAGTATATTCGGCGGGGGGGCCTCAGATACGCAGTATTTT CASSIFGGGASDTQYF
14 TRBD1 TRBJ1-1 NA TRBV18 TGTGCCAGCTCACCCGGGACAGGGGGCGAGGAGGCTTTCTTT CASSPGTGGEEAFF